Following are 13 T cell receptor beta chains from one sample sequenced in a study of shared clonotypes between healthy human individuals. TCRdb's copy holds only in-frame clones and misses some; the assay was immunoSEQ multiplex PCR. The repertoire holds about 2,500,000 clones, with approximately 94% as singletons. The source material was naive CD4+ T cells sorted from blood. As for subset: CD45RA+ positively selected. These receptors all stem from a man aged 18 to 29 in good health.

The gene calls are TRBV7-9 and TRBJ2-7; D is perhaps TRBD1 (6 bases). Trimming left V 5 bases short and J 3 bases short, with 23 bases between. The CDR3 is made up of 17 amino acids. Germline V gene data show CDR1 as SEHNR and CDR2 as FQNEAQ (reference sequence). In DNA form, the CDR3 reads TGTGCCAGCAGCCGTTTCAGGGAGAACAGGGAGTTCTACGAGCAGTACTTC. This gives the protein CASSRFRENREFYEQYF.

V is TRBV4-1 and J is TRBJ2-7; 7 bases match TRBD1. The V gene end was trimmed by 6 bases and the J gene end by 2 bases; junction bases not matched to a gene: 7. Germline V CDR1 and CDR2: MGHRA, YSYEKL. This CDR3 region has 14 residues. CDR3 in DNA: TGCGCCAGCAGTCAACGGGACAGTACCTACGAGCAGTACTTC. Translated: CASSQRDSTYEQYF.

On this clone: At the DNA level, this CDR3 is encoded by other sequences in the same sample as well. CDR3 bases: TGTGCCAGTAGTATAGATGGCGGGGGGAGCTCCTACAATGAGCAGTTCTTC. Translation gives CASSIDGGGSSYNEQFF. The chain combines TRBV19 with TRBJ2-1; 8 bases are shared with TRBD2. This CDR3 region has 17 residues. V gave up 0 bases and J gave up 0 bases; unmatched junction bases: 4. CDR1 is LNHDA and CDR2 is SQIVND in the germline V gene (reference sequence).

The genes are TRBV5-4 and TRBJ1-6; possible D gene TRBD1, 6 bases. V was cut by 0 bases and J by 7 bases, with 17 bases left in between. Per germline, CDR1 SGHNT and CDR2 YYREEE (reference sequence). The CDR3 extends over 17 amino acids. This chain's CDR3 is CASSLGLGGLRNSPLHF. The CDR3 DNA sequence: TGTGCCAGCAGCTTGGGCCTGGGGGGGCTTAGGAATTCACCCCTCCACTTT.

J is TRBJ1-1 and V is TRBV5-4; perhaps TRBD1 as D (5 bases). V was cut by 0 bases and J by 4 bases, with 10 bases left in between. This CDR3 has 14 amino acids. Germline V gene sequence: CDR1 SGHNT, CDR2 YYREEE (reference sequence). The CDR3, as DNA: TGTGCCAGCAGCTTGGGATGGGGCGTCACTGAAGCTTTCTTT. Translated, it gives CASSLGWGVTEAFF. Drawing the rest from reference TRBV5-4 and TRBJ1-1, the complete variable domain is ETGVTQSPTHLIKTRGQQVTLRCSSQSGHNTVSWYQQALGQGPQFIFQYYREEENGRGNFPPRFSGLQFPNYSSELNVNALELDDSALYLCASSLGWGVTEAFFGQGTRLTVV.

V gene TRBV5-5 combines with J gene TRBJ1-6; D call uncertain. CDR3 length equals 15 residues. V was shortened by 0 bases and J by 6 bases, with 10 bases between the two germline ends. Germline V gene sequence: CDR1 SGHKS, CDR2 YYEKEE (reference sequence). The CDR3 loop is CASSLVTVANSPLHF. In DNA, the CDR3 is TGTGCCAGCAGCTTGGTGACGGTTGCTAATTCACCCCTCCACTTT.

The CDR3 nucleotides are TGTGCCAGCAGTCCAACAATGGGAAATGAGCAGTTCTTC. It codes for CASSPTMGNEQFF. The chain couples TRBV7-9 to TRBJ2-1; no clear D. The germline CDR1 and CDR2 sequences are SEHNR and FQNEAQ (reference sequence). The CDR3 length is 13 residues. Trimming stripped 6 bases from V and 7 bases from J, with 13 bases between.

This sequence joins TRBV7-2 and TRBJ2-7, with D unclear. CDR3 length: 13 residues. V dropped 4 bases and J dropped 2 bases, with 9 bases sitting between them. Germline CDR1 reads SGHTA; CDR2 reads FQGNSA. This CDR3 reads CASSYDPPYEQYF. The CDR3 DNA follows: TGTGCCAGCAGCTACGACCCGCCCTACGAGCAGTACTTC.

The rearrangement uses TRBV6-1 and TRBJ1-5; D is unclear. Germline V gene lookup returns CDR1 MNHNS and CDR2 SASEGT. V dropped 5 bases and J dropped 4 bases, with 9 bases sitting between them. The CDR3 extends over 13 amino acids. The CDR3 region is CASSISVNQPQHF. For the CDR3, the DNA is TGTGCCAGCAGTATTAGTGTTAATCAGCCCCAGCATTTT.

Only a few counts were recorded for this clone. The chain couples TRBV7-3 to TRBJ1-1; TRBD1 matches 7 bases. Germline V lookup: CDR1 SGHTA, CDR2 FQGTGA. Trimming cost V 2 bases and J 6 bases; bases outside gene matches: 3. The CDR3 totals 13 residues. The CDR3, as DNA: TGTGCCAGCAGCTTATCAGGGGGACCTGAAGCTTTCTTT. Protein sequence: CASSLSGGPEAFF.

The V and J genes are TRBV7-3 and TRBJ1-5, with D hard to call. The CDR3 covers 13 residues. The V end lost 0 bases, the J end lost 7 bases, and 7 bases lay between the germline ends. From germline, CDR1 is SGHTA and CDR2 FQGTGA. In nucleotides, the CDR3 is TGTGCCAGCAGCTTAACAATGGGGCAGCCCCAGCATTTT. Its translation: CASSLTMGQPQHF.

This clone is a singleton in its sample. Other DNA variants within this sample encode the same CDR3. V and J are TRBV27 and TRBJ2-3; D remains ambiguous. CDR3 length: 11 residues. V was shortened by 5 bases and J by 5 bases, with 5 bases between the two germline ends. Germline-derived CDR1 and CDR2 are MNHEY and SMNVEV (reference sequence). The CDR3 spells CASSILDTQYF. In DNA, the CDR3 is TGTGCCAGCAGTATTTTAGATACGCAGTATTTT.

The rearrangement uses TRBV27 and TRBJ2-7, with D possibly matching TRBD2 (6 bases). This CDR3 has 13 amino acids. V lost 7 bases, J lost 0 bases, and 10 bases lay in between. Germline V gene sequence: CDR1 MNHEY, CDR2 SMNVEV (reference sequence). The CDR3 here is CASKGLPSYEQYF. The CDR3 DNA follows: TGTGCCAGCAAGGGACTTCCCTCCTACGAGCAGTACTTC.